A single sample is the source of the 8 T cell receptor beta chains below, sequenced in a study of shared clonotypes between healthy human individuals. Measured with immunoSEQ multiplex PCR; TCRdb has only the in-frame clones, and not every one. The table includes hundreds of thousands of clones, about 90% detected once. In the naive CD8 group, cells lacked CD45RO and were positively selected for CCR7, so terminally differentiated effector memory CD45RA+ cells were left out. The sequenced sample was naive CD8+ T cells sorted from blood. These receptors were collected from a man in his thirties or forties in good health.

This chain's CDR3 is CASSPLQGANYEQYF. The CDR3 DNA follows: TGTGCCAGCAGCCCTTTACAGGGGGCGAATTACGAGCAGTACTTC. This rearrangement joins TRBV14 to TRBJ2-7; 9 nucleotides align to TRBD1. This CDR3 has 15 residues. Germline CDR1 SGHDN, CDR2 FVKESK. Trimming at V came to 4 bases and at J to 4 bases, leaving 8 bases not matched to a gene.

The chain joins TRBV11-3 to TRBJ1-2, with 8 bases aligning to TRBD1. CDR3 length: 18 amino acids. The germline V gene has CDR1 SGHNT and CDR2 YENEEA. The ends lost 2 bases at V and 6 bases at J; junction bases unmatched: 17. CDR3 nucleotides: TGTGCCAGCAGCTTATTAGAGGGGGCAGGGGGCAATATCGATGGCTACACCTTC. It yields the protein CASSLLEGAGGNIDGYTF.

The chain joins TRBV5-4 to TRBJ1-1; a possible D gene is TRBD1 (5 bases). Germline-derived CDR1 and CDR2 are SGHNT and YYREEE (reference sequence). V gave up 1 base and J gave up 6 bases, with 7 bases separating them. The CDR3 totals 12 residues. Here the CDR3 reads CASSLRDSEAFF. CDR3 nucleotides: TGTGCCAGCAGCTTGCGGGACTCTGAAGCTTTCTTT.

The chain carries TRBV4-3 and TRBJ2-1; the match to TRBD2 covers 8 bases. CDR1 is LGHNA and CDR2 is YSLEER in the germline V gene. The CDR3 is 17 residues long. V lost 0 bases and J lost 7; bases outside the gene matches: 11. CDR3 nucleotide sequence: TGCGCCAGCAGCCAAGAATGGTACCGCGGGGGGCTAAATGAGCAGTTCTTC. As protein: CASSQEWYRGGLNEQFF.

The chain couples TRBV7-3 to TRBJ2-1; 14 bases are shared with TRBD2. In germline, CDR1 is SGHTA, CDR2 FQGTGA. Trimming took 5 bases from V and 7 from J; bases not matched to a gene: 4. This CDR3 spans 15 amino acids. Here the CDR3 DNA reads TGTGCCAGCAGCGTAGGGACTAGCGGGAGTAATGAGCAGTTCTTC. Protein: CASSVGTSGSNEQFF.

The chain joins TRBV4-3 to TRBJ2-1; TRBD2 aligns across 10 bases. Trimming at V came to 3 bases and at J to 4 bases, leaving 6 bases not matched to a gene. Per the germline V gene, CDR1 is LGHNA and CDR2 is YSLEER. The CDR3 extends over 16 amino acids. DNA for the CDR3: TGCGCCAGCAGCCATCGGACTAGCGGACCTTACAATGAGCAGTTCTTC. It encodes CASSHRTSGPYNEQFF.

This chain joins TRBV29-1 and TRBJ2-1; no clear D. Trimming removed 2 bases from V and 5 bases from J, with 4 bases in between. Germline CDR1 and CDR2: SQVTM and ANQGSEA. The CDR3 loop spans 11 amino acids. The DNA of the CDR3 is TGCAGCGTTGAAAAGGACAATGAGCAGTTCTTC. The encoded protein is CSVEKDNEQFF.

This clone was observed a single time. V gene TRBV30 combines with J gene TRBJ2-1, with D unresolved. This CDR3 spans 13 amino acids. Trimming stripped 2 bases from V and 1 base from J, with 6 bases between. Germline values: CDR1 GTSNPN, CDR2 SVGIG (reference sequence). The CDR3 DNA follows: TGTGCCTGGAGTACTGGGTCCTACAATGAGCAGTTCTTC. Amino acids: CAWSTGSYNEQFF.